The source of this TCR beta chain is a study of T-cell reconstitution after alpha-beta-depleted transplantation in children. With respect to this clonotype: Its antigen is still unknown.

Study conclusions and caveats: Expanded clones from the graft, numbering several hundred, reportedly supplied alpha-beta T cells about two months after transplant. Several patients had high TCRbeta diversity at day 60; it came from surviving recipient T cells and thymic progenitors. At the one-year point after transplant, T-cell counts and TCRbeta diversity were found to come mostly from T cells that had been newly produced.

The TCRbeta library incorporated unique molecular identifiers. TCRdb processed the PCR reads anew with MiXCR; each CDR3 protein has one entry. The table includes 500,000 to 650,000 distinct CDR3 sequences, about an eighth detected once. Germline CDR1 and CDR2: SEHNR and FQNEAQ (reference sequence). The CDR3 sequence is 17 residues long. V was pared by 5 bases and J by 0 bases, with 5 bases of the junction left unmatched. The chain employs TRBV7-9 and TRBJ2-2, with TRBD2 matching 11 bases. The sequencing here drew on PBMCs, mostly from graft donor cells, taken 180 days after TCRalphabeta/CD19-depleted stem cell transplant. The TCR originated in a female patient aged 2-9 years who had a stem cell transplant for aplastic anemia, so the T cells may come from the graft donor. CDR3 DNA sequence: TGTGCCAGCAGCCAGCGGACTAGCGGGTCGAACACCGGGGAGCTGTTTTTT. It codes for CASSQRTSGSNTGELFF.